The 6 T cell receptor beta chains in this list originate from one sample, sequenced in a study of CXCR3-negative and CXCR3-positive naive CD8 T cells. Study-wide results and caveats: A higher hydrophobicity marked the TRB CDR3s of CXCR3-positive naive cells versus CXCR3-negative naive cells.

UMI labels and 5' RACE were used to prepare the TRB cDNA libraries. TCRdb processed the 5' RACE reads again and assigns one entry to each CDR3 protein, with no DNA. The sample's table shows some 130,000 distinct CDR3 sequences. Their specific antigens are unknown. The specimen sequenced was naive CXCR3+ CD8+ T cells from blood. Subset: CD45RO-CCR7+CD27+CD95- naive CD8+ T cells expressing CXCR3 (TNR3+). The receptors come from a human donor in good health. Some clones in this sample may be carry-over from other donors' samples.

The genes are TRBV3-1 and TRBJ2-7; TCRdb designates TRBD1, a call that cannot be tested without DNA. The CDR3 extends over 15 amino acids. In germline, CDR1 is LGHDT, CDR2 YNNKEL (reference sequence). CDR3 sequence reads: CASSQDRDSYYEQYF.

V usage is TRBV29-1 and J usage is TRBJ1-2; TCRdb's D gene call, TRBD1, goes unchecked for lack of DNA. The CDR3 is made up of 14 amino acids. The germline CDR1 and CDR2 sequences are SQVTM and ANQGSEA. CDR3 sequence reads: CSVEKWDRVGGYTF.

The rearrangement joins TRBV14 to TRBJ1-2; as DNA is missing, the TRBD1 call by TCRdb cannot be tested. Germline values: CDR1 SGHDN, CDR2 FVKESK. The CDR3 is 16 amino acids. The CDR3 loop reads CASSQALKGQNYGYTF.

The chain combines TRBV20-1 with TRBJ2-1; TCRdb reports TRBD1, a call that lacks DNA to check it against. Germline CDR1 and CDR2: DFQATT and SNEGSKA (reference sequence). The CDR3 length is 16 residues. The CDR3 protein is CSARDGGGLRWNEQFF.

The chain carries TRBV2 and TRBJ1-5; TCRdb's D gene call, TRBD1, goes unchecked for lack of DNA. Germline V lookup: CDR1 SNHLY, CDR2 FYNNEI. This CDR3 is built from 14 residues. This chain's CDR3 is CASSRTGTTQPQHF.

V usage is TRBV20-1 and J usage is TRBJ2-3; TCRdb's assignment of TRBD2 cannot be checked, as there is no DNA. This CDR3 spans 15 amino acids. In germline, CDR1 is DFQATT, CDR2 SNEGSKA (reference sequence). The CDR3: CSAPGLAGVLDTQYF.